Described below is a single T cell receptor beta chain sequence and its context. The data were taken from a study of T cell changes during pregnancy in multiple sclerosis. Assay: immunoSEQ multiplex PCR; the TCRdb copy retains only in-frame clones and omits some. The table lists approximately 60,000 clones, roughly 94% of them singletons. Germline CDR1 LNHNV, CDR2 YYDKDF (reference sequence). The CDR3 has 18 amino acids. V was pared by 0 bases and J by 4 bases, with 11 bases of the junction left unmatched. This chain links TRBV15 with TRBJ2-1, with 8 positions matching TRBD1. Here the sequenced sample was CD8+ T cells from peripheral blood mononuclear cells, taken in the third trimester of pregnancy. The clonotype originates from a female donor with multiple sclerosis, enrolled in a pregnancy study. Here the CDR3 reads CATSRDVREDRVYNEQFF. CDR3 DNA: TGTGCCACCAGCAGAGATGTCAGAGAGGACAGGGTATACAATGAGCAGTTCTTC.